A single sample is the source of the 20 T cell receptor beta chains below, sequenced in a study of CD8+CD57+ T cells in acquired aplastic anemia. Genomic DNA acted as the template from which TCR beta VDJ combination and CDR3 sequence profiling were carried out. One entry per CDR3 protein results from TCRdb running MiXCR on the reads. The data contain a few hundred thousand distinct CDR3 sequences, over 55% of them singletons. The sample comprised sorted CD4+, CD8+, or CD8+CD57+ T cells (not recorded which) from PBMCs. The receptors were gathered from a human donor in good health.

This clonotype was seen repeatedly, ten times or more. The CDR3 DNA reads TGTGCCAGCCTGTTCGGTGAGCAGTTCTTC. Its translation is CASLFGEQFF. The chain carries TRBV4-2 and TRBJ2-1; no clear D. CDR3 length: 10 residues. Trimming cost V 8 bases and J 9 bases, with 8 bases left between them. Germline V lookup: CDR1 LGHNA, CDR2 YNFKEQ.

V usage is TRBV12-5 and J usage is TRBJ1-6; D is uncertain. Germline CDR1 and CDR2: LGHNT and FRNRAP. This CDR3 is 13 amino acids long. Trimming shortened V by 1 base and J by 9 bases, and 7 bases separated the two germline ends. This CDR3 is CASGLEPGSPLHF. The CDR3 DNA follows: TGTGCTAGTGGTTTGGAACCTGGTTCACCCCTCCACTTT.

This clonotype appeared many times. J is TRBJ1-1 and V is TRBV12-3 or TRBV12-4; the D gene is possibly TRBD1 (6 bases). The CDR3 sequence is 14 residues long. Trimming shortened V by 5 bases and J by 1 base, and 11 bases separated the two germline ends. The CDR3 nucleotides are TGTGCCAGCAGTCCCGCGGGACAGAACACTGAAGCTTTCTTT. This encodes CASSPAGQNTEAFF.

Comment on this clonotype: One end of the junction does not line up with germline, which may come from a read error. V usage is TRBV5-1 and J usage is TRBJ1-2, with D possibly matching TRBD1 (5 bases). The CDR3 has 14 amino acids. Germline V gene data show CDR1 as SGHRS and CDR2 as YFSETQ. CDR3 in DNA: TGTGCCAGCAGCCCTCCCAGGGAGGACTATGGCTACACCTTC. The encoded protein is CASSPPREDYGYTF.

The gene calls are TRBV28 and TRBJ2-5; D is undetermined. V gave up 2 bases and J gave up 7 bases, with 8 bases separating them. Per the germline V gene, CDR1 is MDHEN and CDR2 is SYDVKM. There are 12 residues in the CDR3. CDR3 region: CASSLAPGTQYF. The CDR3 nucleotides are TGTGCCAGCAGTTTAGCTCCAGGGACCCAGTACTTC.

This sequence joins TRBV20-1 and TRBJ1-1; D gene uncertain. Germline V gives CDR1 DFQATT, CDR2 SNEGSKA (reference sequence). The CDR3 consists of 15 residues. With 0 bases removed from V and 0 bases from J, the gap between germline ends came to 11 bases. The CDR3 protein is CSARELGQVNTEAFF. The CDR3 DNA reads TGCAGTGCTAGAGAACTCGGGCAGGTGAACACTGAAGCTTTCTTT.

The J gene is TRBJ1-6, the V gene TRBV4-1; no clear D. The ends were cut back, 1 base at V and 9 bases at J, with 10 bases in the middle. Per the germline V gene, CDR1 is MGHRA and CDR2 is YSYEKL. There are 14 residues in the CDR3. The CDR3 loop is CASSQVNNRSPLHF. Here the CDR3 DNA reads TGCGCCAGCAGCCAAGTGAATAACCGTTCACCCCTCCACTTT.

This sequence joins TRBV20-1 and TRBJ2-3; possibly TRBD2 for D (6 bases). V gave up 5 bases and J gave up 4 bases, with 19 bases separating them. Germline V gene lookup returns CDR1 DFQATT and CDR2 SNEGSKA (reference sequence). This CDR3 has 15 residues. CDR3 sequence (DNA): TGCAGTGCTGTTGAGGTGCGGGGTAACTCAGATACGCAGTATTTT. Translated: CSAVEVRGNSDTQYF.

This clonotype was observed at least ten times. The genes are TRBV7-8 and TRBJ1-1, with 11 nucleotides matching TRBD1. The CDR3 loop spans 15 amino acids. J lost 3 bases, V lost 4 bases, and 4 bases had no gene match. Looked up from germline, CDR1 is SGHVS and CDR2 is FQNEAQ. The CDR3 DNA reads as TGTGCCAGCAGCTCCGGACAGGGGGCGTACACTGAAGCTTTCTTT. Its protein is CASSSGQGAYTEAFF.

The CDR3 sequence: CAIRTGEETQYF. DNA for the CDR3: TGTGCCATCAGAACCGGGGAAGAGACCCAGTACTTC. The chain joins TRBV10-3 to TRBJ2-5; D is perhaps TRBD2 (5 bases). The CDR3 length is 12 residues. The germline V gene encodes CDR1 ENHRY and CDR2 SYGVKD. Trimming removed 6 bases at V and 3 bases at J, with 8 bases between.

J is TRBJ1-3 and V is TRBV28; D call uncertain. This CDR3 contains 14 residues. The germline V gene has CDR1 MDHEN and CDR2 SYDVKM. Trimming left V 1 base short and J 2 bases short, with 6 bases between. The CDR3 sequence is CASSLLGTGNTIYF. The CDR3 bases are TGTGCCAGCAGTTTATTGGGGACTGGAAACACCATATATTTT.

CDR3 in DNA: TGCAGCGTCACCGGGGGTACTATCGACACTGAAGCTTTCTTT. Protein sequence: CSVTGGTIDTEAFF. The V gene is TRBV29-1, the J gene TRBJ1-1, with D perhaps matching TRBD1 (5 bases). From germline, CDR1 is SQVTM and CDR2 ANQGSEA. Deletions cut 6 bases from V and 3 bases from J, with 17 bases between. The CDR3 extends over 14 amino acids.

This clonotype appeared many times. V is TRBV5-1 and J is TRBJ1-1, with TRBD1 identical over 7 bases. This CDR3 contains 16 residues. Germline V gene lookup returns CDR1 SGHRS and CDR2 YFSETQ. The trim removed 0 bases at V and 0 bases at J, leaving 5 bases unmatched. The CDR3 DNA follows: TGCGCCAGCAGCTTGGCCAGGGGGGATATGAACACTGAAGCTTTCTTT. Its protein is CASSLARGDMNTEAFF.

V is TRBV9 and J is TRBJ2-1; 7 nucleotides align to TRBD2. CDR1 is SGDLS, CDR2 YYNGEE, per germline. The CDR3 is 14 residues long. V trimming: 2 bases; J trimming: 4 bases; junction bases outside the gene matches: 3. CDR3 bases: TGTGCCAGCAGCGTTGGGGGGGGGTACAATGAGCAGTTCTTC. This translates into CASSVGGGYNEQFF.

CDR3 coding DNA: TGTGCCAGCAGTTACGGACAGGGTCTCGCCCTCCACTTT. Its translation is CASSYGQGLALHF. V is TRBV7-9 and J is TRBJ1-6; 8 positions agree with TRBD1. The germline gives CDR1 SEHNR, CDR2 FQNEAQ (reference sequence). V shed 6 bases, J shed 14 bases, and the junction held 9 bases outside the gene matches. The CDR3 spans 13 residues.

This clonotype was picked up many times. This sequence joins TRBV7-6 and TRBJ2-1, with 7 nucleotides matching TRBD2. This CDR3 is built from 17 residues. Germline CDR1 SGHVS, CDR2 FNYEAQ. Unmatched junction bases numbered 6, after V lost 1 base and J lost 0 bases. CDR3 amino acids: CASSLVAGGSSYNEQFF. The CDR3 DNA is TGTGCCAGCAGCTTAGTGGCGGGCGGGAGCTCCTACAATGAGCAGTTCTTC.

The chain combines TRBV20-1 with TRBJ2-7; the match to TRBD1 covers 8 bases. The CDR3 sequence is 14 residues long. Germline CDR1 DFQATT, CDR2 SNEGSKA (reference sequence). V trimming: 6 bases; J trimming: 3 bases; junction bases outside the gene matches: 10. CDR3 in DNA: TGCAGTGCCAGCGGTACCGGACAGGGCTACGAGCAGTACTTC. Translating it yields CSASGTGQGYEQYF.

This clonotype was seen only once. In nucleotides, the CDR3 is TGTGCCAGCTCACCCCTGGACAGCCAATACGAGCAGTACTTC. The encoded protein is CASSPLDSQYEQYF. The V gene is TRBV10-3, the J gene TRBJ2-7; tentative D call: TRBD1 (6 bases). Germline lookup yields CDR1 ENHRY and CDR2 SYGVKD. The V gene lost 10 bases and the J gene lost 4 bases, with 20 bases spanning the gap. The CDR3 runs to 14 residues.

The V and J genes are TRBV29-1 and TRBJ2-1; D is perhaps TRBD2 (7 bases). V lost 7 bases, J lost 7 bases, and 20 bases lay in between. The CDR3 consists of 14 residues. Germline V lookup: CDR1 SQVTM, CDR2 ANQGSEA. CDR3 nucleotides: TGCAGCGGAGGGAGTGTCGAGGGGGGGAATGAGCAGTTCTTC. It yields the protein CSGGSVEGGNEQFF.

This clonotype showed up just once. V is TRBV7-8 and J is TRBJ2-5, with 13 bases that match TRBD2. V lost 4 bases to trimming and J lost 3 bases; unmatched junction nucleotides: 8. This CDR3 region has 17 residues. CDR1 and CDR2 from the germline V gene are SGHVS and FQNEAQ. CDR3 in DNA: TGTGCCAGCAGCTCACGCTCGGGACTAGCGGGGAAAGAGACCCAGTACTTC. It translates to CASSSRSGLAGKETQYF.